This T cell receptor beta chain appears in the sequencing data of a study of cytotoxic CD8 clonotypes in ibrutinib-treated CLL. This clone was detected many times. The method was immunoSEQ multiplex PCR; TCRdb's version includes in-frame clones alone and lacks a portion of them. The sample includes approximately 100,000 clones, about 58% of them seen just once. About 1.8 micrograms of genomic DNA came from cryopreserved PBMCs for TCR beta libraries. The germline V gene encodes CDR1 ENHRY and CDR2 SYGVKD. V was clipped by 5 bases and J by 3 bases; unmatched bases: 5. This CDR3 spans 14 amino acids. V and J are TRBV10-3 and TRBJ2-5, with 8 bases identical to TRBD1. The clonotype originates from a human donor with chronic lymphocytic leukemia. The sequences come from PBMCs, collected after 24 months of ibrutinib treatment. In DNA, the CDR3 is TGTGCCATCAGTACCATGACAGGGGAAGAGACCCAGTACTTC. It encodes CAISTMTGEETQYF.